Below are 28 T cell receptor beta chains sequenced from a single sample in a study of CD8+CD57+ T cells in acquired aplastic anemia. Using genomic DNA as the template, TCR beta VDJ and CDR3 profiling was carried out. TCRdb independently ran MiXCR on the reads; one entry per CDR3 protein. The sample has approximately 190,000 distinct CDR3 sequences, less than 65% seen once. The source material was sorted CD4+, CD8+, or CD8+CD57+ T cells (not recorded which) from PBMCs. These receptor sequences come from a human donor with severe aplastic anemia or a healthy control (not recorded which).

This rearrangement joins TRBV20-1 to TRBJ2-3; 10 bases are shared with TRBD1. Germline V lookup: CDR1 DFQATT, CDR2 SNEGSKA (reference sequence). V dropped 3 bases and J dropped 5; count of bases not matched to a gene: 8. The CDR3 runs to 15 residues. CDR3 protein: CSASRQGAGGDTQYF. As DNA, the CDR3 is TGCAGTGCTAGTAGACAGGGGGCAGGGGGAGATACGCAGTATTTT.

This clonotype was seen only once. This rearrangement joins TRBV12-5 to TRBJ1-3; D not resolved. CDR3 length: 12 amino acids. The germline CDR1 and CDR2 sequences are LGHNT and FRNRAP. CDR3 nucleotides: TGTGCCAGCAGTGCCTCGGGAAACACCATATATTTT. It specifies CASSASGNTIYF.

This clonotype came up once. The CDR3 ends on some other residue instead of the conserved phenylalanine or tryptophan, so this is likely a read error. The V call is TRBV20-1, the J call TRBJ2-3; TRBD2 matches at 9 bases. CDR1 and CDR2 (germline): DFQATT, SNEGSKA (reference sequence). Germline trimming cut 0 bases from V and 3 bases from J; bases unmatched to any gene: 7. This CDR3 has 16 residues. CDR3: CSARDGAGGRTDTQYL. CDR3 coding DNA: TGCAGTGCTAGAGATGGGGCGGGGGGGAGAACAGATACGCAGTATCTT.

This clonotype was recorded a few times. The chain carries TRBV7-3 and TRBJ2-1, with a possible D match to TRBD2 (6 bases). V was cut by 3 bases and J by 6 bases, with 15 bases left in between. The germline gives CDR1 SGHTA, CDR2 FQGTGA. CDR3 length equals 15 residues. CDR3 coding DNA: TGTGCCAGCAGCTTTGGGCTAGCGCTTCGCAATGAGCAGTTCTTC. This codes for CASSFGLALRNEQFF. The entire variable domain, with the rest obtained from reference TRBV7-3 and TRBJ2-1, is as follows: GAGVSQTPSNKVTEKGKYVELRCDPISGHTALYWYRQSLGQGPEFLIYFQGTGAADDSGLPNDRFFAVRPEGSVSTLKIQRTERGDSAVYLCASSFGLALRNEQFFGPGTRLTVL.

A few counts support this clonotype. This may come from a read error, since a much larger clone is one base off. V usage is TRBV7-8 and J usage is TRBJ2-7; D not certain. The CDR3 consists of 12 residues. Germline assignment: CDR1 SGHVS and CDR2 FQNEAQ. V was cut by 3 bases and J by 3 bases, with 6 bases left in between. CDR3 protein: CASSFGYYEQYF. CDR3 DNA sequence: TGTGCCAGCAGCTTTGGGTACTACGAGCAGTACTTC.

The chain recombines TRBV10-3 with TRBJ2-1, with 9 bases matching TRBD2. V lost 5 bases, J lost 5 bases, and 7 bases stayed unmatched. The CDR3 loop spans 15 amino acids. Germline-derived CDR1 and CDR2 are ENHRY and SYGVKD. CDR3: CAISWGGGADNEQFF. DNA for the CDR3: TGTGCCATCAGTTGGGGCGGGGGGGCCGACAATGAGCAGTTCTTC.

As for this clonotype: This may arise from a read error, as a much more abundant clone is one base away. This chain joins TRBV15 and TRBJ2-1; 10 nucleotides line up with TRBD2. The CDR3 sequence is 16 residues long. Germline V gene sequence: CDR1 LNHNV, CDR2 YYDKDF (reference sequence). CDR3 coding DNA: TGTGCCACCGGCAGAGGAGCGGGGGGGCCCTACAATGAGCAGCTCTTC. This codes for CATGRGAGGPYNEQLF. Supplemented by reference TRBV15 and TRBJ2-1, the full variable domain reads DAMVIQNPRYQVTQFGKPVTLSCSQTLNHNVMYWYQQKSSQAPKLLFHYYDKDFNNEADTPDNFQSRRPNTSFCFLDIRSPGLGDTAMYLCATGRGAGGPYNEQLFGPGTRLTVL.

V and J are TRBV19 and TRBJ1-5; D might be TRBD1 (6 bases). CDR3 size: 16 residues. CDR1 and CDR2 (germline): LNHDA, SQIVND (reference sequence). Trimming left V 4 bases short and J 0 bases short, with 13 bases between. CDR3 nucleotides: TGTGCCAGTAGTACCTCTCGGGGGCATAGCAATCAGCCCCAGCATTTT. Protein: CASSTSRGHSNQPQHF.

The chain employs TRBV20-1 and TRBJ1-3; 8 bases align to TRBD1. CDR3 length: 13 residues. The V and J ends lost 5 bases and 5 bases, in that order; junction bases with no gene match: 5. Germline CDR1 reads DFQATT; CDR2 reads SNEGSKA (reference sequence). The CDR3 nucleotides are TGCAGTGCTTCGACAGGGGACAGAAACACCATATATTTT. Amino acid sequence: CSASTGDRNTIYF.

The genes are TRBV2 and TRBJ1-1; possibly TRBD1 for D (6 bases). This CDR3 is built from 14 residues. Germline V gene sequence: CDR1 SNHLY, CDR2 FYNNEI. The germline V and J ends were trimmed by 10 bases and 0 bases, with 15 bases remaining between them. The CDR3 loop reads CATPGGGLNTEAFF. The CDR3, as DNA: TGTGCCACCCCCGGGGGCGGGCTGAACACTGAAGCTTTCTTT.

This clonotype was counted between two and nine times. The J gene is TRBJ2-7, the V gene TRBV30; D is uncertain. The CDR3 is 14 amino acids. Germline CDR1 and CDR2: GTSNPN and SVGIG (reference sequence). Trimming pared 2 bases from V and 2 bases from J, leaving 13 bases between. CDR3 sequence (DNA): TGTGCCTGGAGTATGTGGGAAGGAACCTACGAGCAGTACTTC. Amino acid sequence: CAWSMWEGTYEQYF.

The genes are TRBV18 and TRBJ2-7; possible D gene TRBD1, 6 bases. This CDR3 contains 12 residues. Germline CDR1 reads KGHSH; CDR2 reads LQKENI. Trimming removed 2 bases at V and 5 bases at J, with 7 bases between. CDR3 in DNA: TGTGCCAGCTCACCATCAGGGGACGAGCAGTACTTC. Translation gives CASSPSGDEQYF.

As DNA, the CDR3 is TGCAGTGCTAATCCTTGGGGGCGCGGCTCCTACGAGCAGTACTTC. This translates into CSANPWGRGSYEQYF. The chain joins TRBV20-1 to TRBJ2-7; possibly TRBD1 for D (6 bases). This CDR3 is 15 amino acids long. V lost 4 bases and J lost 0, with 16 bases in between. Germline CDR1 and CDR2: DFQATT and SNEGSKA (reference sequence).

V gene TRBV5-4 combines with J gene TRBJ1-2, with TRBD1 identical over 8 bases. J gave up 6 bases and V 4 bases, and 8 bases lay outside the gene matches. Germline V gene data show CDR1 as SGHNT and CDR2 as YYREEE (reference sequence). CDR3 length: 14 residues. The CDR3 is CASSTDRGYDGYTF. In DNA, the CDR3 is TGTGCCAGCAGCACCGACAGGGGTTATGATGGCTACACCTTC.

The chain recombines TRBV20-1 with TRBJ2-7, with TRBD1 matching over 7 bases. The CDR3 is made up of 15 amino acids. Germline-derived CDR1 and CDR2 are DFQATT and SNEGSKA (reference sequence). V trimming: 3 bases; J trimming: 0 bases; junction bases outside the gene matches: 8. The CDR3 region is CSARPGQSYSYEQYF. The CDR3 DNA reads TGCAGTGCTAGGCCGGGACAGTCGTACTCCTACGAGCAGTACTTC.

This chain links TRBV7-9 with TRBJ1-1; 11 bases are a match to TRBD1. The ends lost 5 bases at V and 7 bases at J; junction bases unmatched: 9. The V gene's germline CDR1 is SEHNR and CDR2 FQNEAQ (reference sequence). This CDR3 spans 15 amino acids. The CDR3 nucleotides are TGTGCCAGCAGCCATTTGGGACAGGGGGAGAGTGAAGCTTTCTTT. This gives the protein CASSHLGQGESEAFF.

V and J are TRBV7-9 and TRBJ2-7, with D possibly called TRBD1 or TRBD2 (6 bases each). V was clipped by 1 base and J by 2 bases, with 15 bases between them. Germline lookup yields CDR1 SEHNR and CDR2 FQNEAQ (reference sequence). This CDR3 contains 16 residues. The CDR3: CASSLDGGPRTYEQYF. The CDR3 nucleotides read TGTGCCAGCAGCTTAGACGGGGGCCCCCGAACCTACGAGCAGTACTTC.

The chain uses TRBV5-4 and TRBJ2-1; no clear D. Germline V gene lookup returns CDR1 SGHNT and CDR2 YYREEE (reference sequence). V was clipped by 4 bases and J by 7 bases, with 12 bases between them. The CDR3 length is 13 residues. The CDR3 nucleotides are TGTGCCAGCAGCCCCTTTGCCGAGAATGAGCAGTTCTTC. It is translated as CASSPFAENEQFF.

The rearrangement joins TRBV20-1 to TRBJ2-1; TRBD2 aligns across 8 bases. The CDR3 contains 14 residues. Trimming cost V 5 bases and J 7 bases; bases outside gene matches: 10. CDR1 and CDR2 from the germline V gene are DFQATT and SNEGSKA (reference sequence). CDR3 loop: CSADTGLGRNEQFF. The CDR3 DNA is TGCAGTGCTGATACGGGACTAGGAAGGAATGAGCAGTTCTTC.

V gene TRBV7-2 combines with J gene TRBJ1-1, with no clear D. CDR3 length: 17 amino acids. Germline CDR1 reads SGHTA; CDR2 reads FQGNSA. Trimming pared 1 base from V and 5 bases from J, leaving 20 bases between. The CDR3 loop is CASSLGPFLQSRTEAFF. DNA of the CDR3: TGTGCCAGCAGCTTAGGGCCTTTTTTACAGTCGCGGACTGAAGCTTTCTTT.

This chain links TRBV5-1 with TRBJ1-5; 8 bases match TRBD1. There are 14 residues in the CDR3. V was clipped by 4 bases and J by 4 bases; unmatched bases: 4. Germline CDR1 is SGHRS and CDR2 is YFSETQ. CDR3 residues: CASSPGTGNQPQHF. Written as DNA, the CDR3 is TGCGCCAGCAGCCCGGGGACAGGTAATCAGCCCCAGCATTTT.

The chain combines TRBV20-1 with TRBJ1-5, with a tentative D call TRBD1 (5 bases). Germline CDR1 reads DFQATT; CDR2 reads SNEGSKA (reference sequence). The CDR3 extends over 15 amino acids. Trimming pared 3 bases from V and 3 bases from J, leaving 15 bases between. The CDR3 is CSARSGPWDNQPQHF. CDR3 DNA sequence: TGCAGTGCTAGGTCGGGACCCTGGGACAATCAGCCCCAGCATTTT.

The chain joins TRBV24-1 to TRBJ2-5; TRBD1 matches at 7 bases. Unmatched junction bases numbered 6, after V lost 2 bases and J lost 4 bases. The length of the CDR3 is 15 residues. The germline CDR1 and CDR2 sequences are KGHDR and SFDVKD. CDR3 DNA: TGTGCCACCAGTGATTCGCAAGGGGGCCTAGAGACCCAGTACTTC. The encoded protein is CATSDSQGGLETQYF.

This clonotype appeared a single time. The chain uses TRBV24-1 and TRBJ1-2; no clear D. V was shortened by 5 bases and J by 1 base, with 10 bases between the two germline ends. Germline V gives CDR1 KGHDR, CDR2 SFDVKD. The CDR3 spans 14 residues. CDR3 loop: CATSGEPFNYGYTF. The CDR3 DNA reads as TGTGCCACCAGTGGAGAACCTTTTAACTATGGCTACACCTTC.

This clonotype appeared once. The CDR3 coding sequence is TGTGCCAGCAGTGAAATTGGCCGTTCAGAGACCCAGTACTTC. Translating it yields CASSEIGRSETQYF. The chain carries TRBV2 and TRBJ2-5, with D unresolved. CDR1 and CDR2 from the germline V gene are SNHLY and FYNNEI. The CDR3 sequence is 14 residues long. The V end lost 2 bases, the J end lost 4 bases, and 11 bases lay between the germline ends.

J is TRBJ1-2 and V is TRBV7-9; 8 nucleotides align to TRBD1. The CDR3 has 15 amino acids. J gave up 6 bases and V 5 bases, and 11 bases lay outside the gene matches. The germline V gene encodes CDR1 SEHNR and CDR2 FQNEAQ (reference sequence). CDR3 nucleotides: TGTGCCAGCAGCCTGGCCCTGGACAGGGACCATGGCTACACCTTC. Amino acid sequence: CASSLALDRDHGYTF.

In this sample, this clonotype turned up a few times. The chain has TRBV7-9 and TRBJ2-5, with TRBD1 matching over 8 bases. The CDR3 has 15 amino acids. V was pared by 5 bases and J by 2 bases, with 7 bases of the junction left unmatched. From germline, CDR1 is SEHNR and CDR2 FQNEAQ (reference sequence). The CDR3 nucleotides read TGTGCCAGCAGCCCACATAGACAGGGGCAAGAGACCCAGTACTTC. Translation: CASSPHRQGQETQYF.

The chain employs TRBV24-1 and TRBJ1-2, with D possibly being TRBD1 (6 bases). From germline, CDR1 is KGHDR and CDR2 SFDVKD. CDR3 length equals 12 residues. Trimming pared 4 bases from V and 8 bases from J, leaving 10 bases between. In DNA, the CDR3 is TGTGCCACCAGTGAAGGGGGAGTCGGCTACACCTTC. Translated, it gives CATSEGGVGYTF.